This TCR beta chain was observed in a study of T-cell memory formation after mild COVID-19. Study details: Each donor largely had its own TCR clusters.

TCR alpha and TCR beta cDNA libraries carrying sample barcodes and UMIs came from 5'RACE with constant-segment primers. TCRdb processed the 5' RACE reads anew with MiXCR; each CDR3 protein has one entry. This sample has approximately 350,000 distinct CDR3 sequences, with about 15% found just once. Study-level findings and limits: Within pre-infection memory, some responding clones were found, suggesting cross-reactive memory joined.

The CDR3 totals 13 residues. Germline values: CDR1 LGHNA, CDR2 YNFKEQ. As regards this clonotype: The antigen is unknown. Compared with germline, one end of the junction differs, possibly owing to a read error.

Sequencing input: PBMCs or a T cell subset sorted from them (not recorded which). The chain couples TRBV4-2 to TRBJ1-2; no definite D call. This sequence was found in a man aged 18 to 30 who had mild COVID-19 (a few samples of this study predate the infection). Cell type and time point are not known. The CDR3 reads CASSQSPPGWRDF. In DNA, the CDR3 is TGTGCCAGCAGCCAGAGCCCCCCGGGCTGGAGGGACTTC.